This T cell receptor (beta chain) was captured by sequencing in a study of shared clonotypes between healthy human individuals. Nashville, Tennessee was home to all donors, each a Caucasian adult. Note on this clone: Antigen unknown. The same CDR3 is also encoded by other DNA sequences in this sample.

It was at deep level that the assay was run. Sequencing was performed with immunoSEQ multiplex PCR; in TCRdb, only in-frame clones are kept and a portion is missing. The repertoire includes about 1.1 million clones, approximately 75% of them detected once, and over 0.8% sits in the top ten. Study-level points and caveats: Naive subsets typically showed greater estimated richness than memory subsets.

The sample consisted of memory CD4+ T cells from PBMCs. Subset defined: CD45RA-negative fraction. The source is a young man in good health. Some clones in this sample may be carry-over from other donors' samples.

The DNA of the CDR3 is TGTGCCAGCAGTCTAGGGGGGGTGAACACTGAAGCTTTCTTT. It yields the protein CASSLGGVNTEAFF. The chain recombines TRBV28 with TRBJ1-1; possibly TRBD1 for D (6 bases). The CDR3 is 14 residues long. Germline-derived CDR1 and CDR2 are MDHEN and SYDVKM. Trimming took off 5 bases at V and 0 bases at J, with 10 bases between the two ends. Based on the CDR3 plus reference TRBV28 and TRBJ1-1, the full variable domain is DVKVTQSSRYLVKRTGEKVFLECVQDMDHENMFWYRQDPGLGLRLIYFSYDVKMKEKGDIPEGYSVSREKKERFSLILESASTNQTSMYLCASSLGGVNTEAFFGQGTRLTVV.